Listed here are 30 T cell receptor beta chains from one sample, sequenced in a study of blood T cells in healthy people across ages. Using a J-beta primer mix together with a sample-barcoded 5' primer, a second PCR was run for about 7 to 12 cycles. TCRdb re-analysed the 5' RACE reads in MiXCR, keeping a single row per CDR3 protein. The profile shows more than 550,000 distinct CDR3 sequences, over 20% of them singletons. Sequencing input: blood. Every receptor here comes from a man between 70 and 80 years old in good health.

This clonotype was seen only a few times. A junction end diverges from the germline sequence, so it may reflect a read error. This chain joins TRBV20-1 and TRBJ2-1; the D is unclear. Germline CDR1 is DFQATT and CDR2 is SNEGSKA (reference sequence). The CDR3 runs to 12 residues. The CDR3, as DNA: TGCAGTGCTAGAGTGGCAGGCCAGGTTTTGTACTTC. Translated: CSARVAGQVLYF.

The CDR3 protein is CATGRAGSNQPQHF. CDR3 in DNA: TGTGCCACCGGGCGGGCGGGGAGCAATCAGCCCCAGCATTTT. V is TRBV12-3 or TRBV12-4 and J is TRBJ1-5; D uncertain. Trimming shortened V by 10 bases and J by 1 base, and 14 bases separated the two germline ends. This CDR3 has 14 amino acids.

The gene calls are TRBV7-2 and TRBJ1-2, with unresolved D. The CDR3 totals 14 residues. CDR1 SGHTA and CDR2 FQGNSA come from the germline V gene. V lost 7 bases and J 0 bases, leaving 12 bases between the germline ends. The chain's CDR3 is CASTPTQANYGYTF. CDR3 bases: TGTGCCAGCACCCCTACCCAAGCTAACTATGGCTACACCTTC.

Worth noting for this clonotype: Relative to the germline gene, one junction end is altered; a read error may explain this. The J gene is TRBJ1-2, the V gene TRBV12-3 or TRBV12-4; no reliable D call. CDR3 size: 14 residues. CDR3 nucleotide sequence: TGTGCCAGCAGTTTCGCGACCAGTTCTTATGACTACACCTTC. This codes for CASSFATSSYDYTF.

With respect to this clonotype: The junction differs from germline at one of its ends, possibly a read error. The chain employs TRBV20-1 and TRBJ2-5; 7 bases agree with TRBD2. The germline V gene encodes CDR1 DFQATT and CDR2 SNEGSKA (reference sequence). The CDR3 is 14 amino acids. This CDR3 is CSVRDYSGEETQYF. CDR3 nucleotides: TGCAGTGTTAGAGATTACAGCGGGGAAGAGACCCAGTACTTC.

The table lists this clonotype with a few counts. The V gene is TRBV19, the J gene TRBJ2-5; D gene uncertain. The DNA end lines up better with TRBJ2-1; the J call may be wrong. In germline, CDR1 is LNHDA, CDR2 SQIVND (reference sequence). The CDR3 is made up of 14 amino acids. The CDR3 sequence: CASSIPRRRSEQFF. In nucleotides, the CDR3 is TGTGCCAGTAGTATACCCCGCAGGCGTTCTGAGCAGTTCTTC.

This clonotype showed up just once. This chain connects TRBV5-1 to TRBJ2-2; D gene uncertain. CDR1 is SGHRS and CDR2 is YFSETQ in the germline V gene. Deletions cut 1 base from V and 2 bases from J, with 9 bases between. CDR3 length: 15 residues. This CDR3 is CASSLRSANTGELFF. The CDR3 DNA is TGCGCCAGCAGCTTGCGGTCGGCAAACACCGGGGAGCTGTTTTTT.

This clonotype showed up just a few times. The rearrangement joins TRBV6-1 to TRBJ1-5; D remains ambiguous. V was shortened by 1 base and J by 4 bases, with 11 bases between the two germline ends. CDR1 is MNHNS and CDR2 is SASEGT in the germline V gene. The CDR3 length is 15 residues. As DNA, the CDR3 is TGTGCCAGCAGTGAAGTCCCAGGCGCGAATCAGCCCCAGCATTTT. It specifies CASSEVPGANQPQHF.

This clonotype was observed a few times. The chain is built from TRBV18 and TRBJ2-4; TRBD2 matches 7 bases. CDR1 and CDR2 from the germline V gene are KGHSH and LQKENI. The CDR3 length is 16 residues. V was clipped by 2 bases and J by 0 bases; unmatched bases: 4. Written as DNA, the CDR3 is TGTGCCAGCTCACCAGTCGCGGGAGCAGCCAAAAACATTCAGTACTTC. Its translation is CASSPVAGAAKNIQYF.

This clonotype was detected a few times. V usage is TRBV3-1 and J usage is TRBJ2-5, with TRBD2 matching over 11 bases. Trimming at V came to 0 bases and at J to 4 bases, leaving 10 bases not matched to a gene. The CDR3 has 18 amino acids. CDR1 is LGHDT and CDR2 is YNNKEL in the germline V gene (reference sequence). The CDR3 sequence: CASSQEPALAGVAETQYF. Here the CDR3 DNA reads TGTGCCAGCAGCCAAGAACCCGCACTAGCGGGAGTCGCAGAGACCCAGTACTTC.

The chain has TRBV5-5 and TRBJ1-5; a possible D gene is TRBD1 (6 bases). V was cut by 0 bases and J by 11 bases, with 21 bases left in between. This CDR3 comprises 16 residues. CDR1 is SGHKS, CDR2 YYEKEE, per germline (reference sequence). The DNA for the CDR3 is TGTGCCAGCAGCTTGGTGGGAGCCAGGGGCACAATGTCCCAGCATTTT. Its protein product is CASSLVGARGTMSQHF.

V is TRBV5-1 and J is TRBJ1-1; D unresolved. Germline V gene data show CDR1 as SGHRS and CDR2 as YFSETQ. The CDR3 has 16 amino acids. Trimming removed 0 bases from V and 0 bases from J, with 12 bases in between. The CDR3 loop reads CASSLVAGNMNTEAFF. In DNA, the CDR3 is TGCGCCAGCAGCTTGGTTGCGGGCAACATGAACACTGAAGCTTTCTTT. The full variable domain, with the rest looked up from reference TRBV5-1 and TRBJ1-1, is KAGVTQTPRYLIKTRGQQVTLSCSPISGHRSVSWYQQTPGQGLQFLFEYFSETQRNKGNFPGRFSGRQFSNSRSEMNVSTLELGDSALYLCASSLVAGNMNTEAFFGQGTRLTVV.

This clonotype was seen only a few times. The genes are TRBV27 and TRBJ2-3; 8 positions agree with TRBD1. This CDR3 comprises 13 residues. The germline V gene encodes CDR1 MNHEY and CDR2 SMNVEV (reference sequence). J was trimmed by 10 bases and V by 6 bases; bases with no gene match: 9. CDR3 residues: CASSGFWTGSQYF. The CDR3 DNA follows: TGTGCCAGCAGCGGGTTTTGGACAGGGTCGCAGTATTTT.

This clonotype was observed a few times. This chain connects TRBV9 to TRBJ2-5, with unresolved D. The better agreement between TRBJ2-7 and the DNA end casts doubt on the J call. CDR1 is SGDLS, CDR2 YYNGEE, per germline. This CDR3 has 14 residues. The chain's CDR3 is CASSADLPPYEQYF. CDR3 in DNA: TGTGCCAGCAGCGCGGACCTGCCTCCCTACGAGCAGTACTTC.

The rearrangement uses TRBV2 and TRBJ2-3; 11 bases agree with TRBD2. The germline gives CDR1 SNHLY, CDR2 FYNNEI. CDR3 length: 16 residues. V trimming: 1 base; J trimming: 4 bases; junction bases outside the gene matches: 4. This CDR3 reads CASSEGLAGIADTQYF. In DNA, the CDR3 is TGTGCCAGCAGTGAAGGACTAGCGGGGATTGCAGATACGCAGTATTTT.

This CDR3 is CASSLIGQARFSGNTIYF. The DNA of the CDR3 is TGTGCCAGCAGTTTAATAGGACAGGCTAGATTTTCTGGAAACACCATATATTTT. The gene calls are TRBV12-3 or TRBV12-4 and TRBJ1-3, with 7 bases matching TRBD1. CDR3 length: 18 residues. J lost 1 base, V lost 2 bases, and 11 bases had no gene match.

The V gene is TRBV27, the J gene TRBJ2-3, with 7 bases lining up with TRBD2. Germline V gene data show CDR1 as MNHEY and CDR2 as SMNVEV (reference sequence). This CDR3 has 15 residues. Trimming took 1 base from V and 6 from J; bases not matched to a gene: 7. CDR3 sequence reads: CASSLLSGGLDTQYF. The DNA of the CDR3 is TGTGCCAGCAGTTTATTATCGGGAGGTCTGGATACGCAGTATTTT.

V gene TRBV11-1 combines with J gene TRBJ2-3; 7 bases fit TRBD1. The V and J ends lost 5 bases and 2 bases, in that order; junction bases with no gene match: 4. Germline V gene data show CDR1 as SGHAT and CDR2 as FQDESV (reference sequence). This CDR3 spans 14 amino acids. CDR3 amino acids: CASSRDRNTDTQYF. The CDR3 DNA reads TGTGCCAGCAGCCGGGACAGAAACACAGATACGCAGTATTTT.

V gene TRBV12-3 or TRBV12-4 combines with J gene TRBJ2-7, with 8 bases identical to TRBD1. The CDR3 is 15 amino acids. V was clipped by 6 bases and J by 4 bases; unmatched bases: 11. CDR3 sequence (DNA): TGTGCCAGCAGCCGGGGACAGGATGGGGGTTACGAGCAGTACTTC. This sequence encodes CASSRGQDGGYEQYF.

The chain is built from TRBV7-9 and TRBJ2-2, with D possibly being TRBD1 (5 bases). V gave up 6 bases and J gave up 0 bases, with 11 bases separating them. The V gene's germline CDR1 is SEHNR and CDR2 FQNEAQ (reference sequence). This CDR3 region has 15 residues. Here the CDR3 reads CASSKGQTNTGELFF. The CDR3 DNA follows: TGTGCCAGCAGTAAGGGGCAGACGAACACCGGGGAGCTGTTTTTT.

V usage is TRBV7-9 and J usage is TRBJ2-1, with 9 bases matching TRBD2. J gave up 5 bases and V 1 base, and 6 bases lay outside the gene matches. The CDR3 is made up of 16 amino acids. From germline, CDR1 is SEHNR and CDR2 FQNEAQ (reference sequence). As DNA, the CDR3 is TGTGCCAGCAGCTTAGTTACAGCGGGGGGCAACAATGAGCAGTTCTTC. This translates into CASSLVTAGGNNEQFF.

This clonotype has a handful of counts. In DNA, the CDR3 is TGTGCCTGGAGCGTTACGGGGTTCGCTGGTGAGCAGTTCTTC. It codes for CAWSVTGFAGEQFF. V usage is TRBV30 and J usage is TRBJ2-7; D perhaps matches TRBD2 (5 bases). TRBJ2-1 matches the DNA end more closely, so the J call is doubtful. The CDR3 is 14 residues long. CDR1 and CDR2 from the germline V gene are GTSNPN and SVGIG (reference sequence).

This clonotype showed up just a few times. The genes are TRBV7-7 and TRBJ2-5, with 7 bases fitting TRBD1. The CDR3 is 14 residues long. After removal of 3 bases from V and 4 bases from J, the junction contained 5 bases not matched to a gene. Germline lookup yields CDR1 SSHAT and CDR2 FNYEAQ (reference sequence). The CDR3 nucleotides read TGTGCCAGCAGCTTGAACAGGGGAGTAGAGACCCAGTACTTC. It yields the protein CASSLNRGVETQYF.

This chain uses TRBV27 with TRBJ1-1; unclear D gene. Trimming pared 7 bases from V and 1 base from J, leaving 10 bases between. CDR1 is MNHEY and CDR2 is SMNVEV in the germline V gene (reference sequence). The CDR3 contains 13 residues. CDR3 sequence (DNA): TGTGCCAGCAACAAGCTGGGGAACACTGAAGCTTTCTTT. It encodes CASNKLGNTEAFF.

This clonotype was observed a few times. The chain links TRBV20-1 to TRBJ2-1, with 12 bases aligning to TRBD2. The CDR3 runs to 14 residues. CDR1 and CDR2 (germline): DFQATT, SNEGSKA (reference sequence). With V trimmed by 4 bases and J by 6 bases, 4 bases remained unmatched. The CDR3 DNA reads TGCAGTGCTACCCCGGGACTAGCGGGCAATGAGCAGTTCTTC. Protein product: CSATPGLAGNEQFF.

This clonotype was seen a few times. The rearrangement links TRBV9 to TRBJ2-5; 8 nucleotides match TRBD2. Per the germline V gene, CDR1 is SGDLS and CDR2 is YYNGEE. V lost 7 bases to trimming and J lost 1 base; unmatched junction nucleotides: 6. The CDR3 consists of 14 residues. Here the CDR3 reads CASGGLASQETQYF. The CDR3, as DNA: TGTGCCAGCGGAGGACTAGCATCCCAAGAGACCCAGTACTTC.

The gene calls are TRBV28 and TRBJ2-3, with 9 bases aligning to TRBD2. After removal of 3 bases from V and 2 bases from J, the junction contained 3 bases not matched to a gene. The V gene's germline CDR1 is MDHEN and CDR2 SYDVKM. This CDR3 spans 15 amino acids. The CDR3 sequence is CASSLREGFTDTQYF. The CDR3 DNA is TGTGCCAGCAGTTTGCGGGAGGGTTTCACAGATACGCAGTATTTT. Full variable domain (rest looked up from reference TRBV28 and TRBJ2-3): DVKVTQSSRYLVKRTGEKVFLECVQDMDHENMFWYRQDPGLGLRLIYFSYDVKMKEKGDIPEGYSVSREKKERFSLILESASTNQTSMYLCASSLREGFTDTQYFGPGTRLTVL.

This chain links TRBV20-1 with TRBJ2-6; D is undetermined. Trimming shortened V by 2 bases and J by 0 bases, and 5 bases separated the two germline ends. Germline V gene data show CDR1 as DFQATT and CDR2 as SNEGSKA (reference sequence). The CDR3 has 14 residues. The CDR3 bases are TGCAGTGCTAGAATGAGCTCTGGGGCCAACGTCCTGACTTTC. It codes for CSARMSSGANVLTF.

This clonotype was picked up a small number of times. V gene TRBV6-5 combines with J gene TRBJ2-5; D is tentatively TRBD1 or TRBD2 (5 bases each). Germline assignment: CDR1 MNHEY and CDR2 SVGAGI. The CDR3 contains 14 residues. The ends were cut back, 2 bases at V and 9 bases at J, with 16 bases in the middle. The CDR3 region has the DNA TGTGCCAGCAGTTACCTGGGGGAAGGCGGGTCCCAGTACTTC. Translating gives CASSYLGEGGSQYF.

In its sample, this clonotype was seen many times. This rearrangement joins TRBV14 to TRBJ1-2; D uncertain. Trimming stripped 0 bases from V and 12 bases from J, with 8 bases between. This CDR3 is built from 11 residues. Per germline, CDR1 SGHDN and CDR2 FVKESK. The CDR3 here is CASSQDLVHTF. CDR3 sequence (DNA): TGTGCCAGCAGCCAAGATTTGGTTCACACCTTC.